Following are 13 T cell receptor beta chains from one sample sequenced in a study of blood T cell repertoires in COVID-19. Measured with immunoSEQ multiplex PCR; TCRdb has only the in-frame clones, and not every one. This sample has about 270,000 clones, with 85% to 95% found just once. The sample was PBMCs or T cells enriched from blood (not recorded which). These receptors came from a man in his forties who had been exposed to COVID-19.

This chain links TRBV6-5 with TRBJ1-6, with D possibly being TRBD1 (5 bases). Per the germline V gene, CDR1 is MNHEY and CDR2 is SVGAGI. The CDR3 sequence is 16 residues long. The V end lost 4 bases, the J end lost 7 bases, and 17 bases lay between the germline ends. CDR3 residues: CASSSPGDWGNSPLHF. The CDR3 bases are TGTGCCAGCAGTTCTCCGGGGGACTGGGGGAATTCACCCCTCCACTTT.

The chain employs TRBV19 and TRBJ1-6, with 7 bases that match TRBD1. V was pared by 3 bases and J by 5 bases, with 7 bases of the junction left unmatched. Per the germline V gene, CDR1 is LNHDA and CDR2 is SQIVND (reference sequence). The CDR3 is 16 residues long. For the CDR3, the DNA is TGTGCCAGTAGTATTACGGGACAGAGTAATAATTCACCCCTCCACTTT. It is translated as CASSITGQSNNSPLHF.

The V call is TRBV19, the J call TRBJ1-1, with 8 bases aligning to TRBD1. This CDR3 comprises 14 residues. The V gene's germline CDR1 is LNHDA and CDR2 SQIVND (reference sequence). The V segment lost 5 bases and the J segment 7 bases; nucleotides outside the gene matches: 9. The chain's CDR3 is CASSATGAEDEAFF. CDR3 in DNA: TGTGCCAGTAGTGCGACAGGGGCTGAGGATGAAGCTTTCTTT.

This chain links TRBV5-8 with TRBJ2-7; 7 bases align to TRBD1. Losses at the gene ends were 3 bases for V and 0 bases for J; bases not matched to a gene: 12. CDR1 and CDR2 from the germline V gene are SGHTS and YDEGEE. This CDR3 has 17 amino acids. The CDR3, as DNA: TGTGCCAGCAGCTCCATAACTCGACAGGGAAGCTCCTACGAGCAGTACTTC. Translation: CASSSITRQGSSYEQYF.

CDR3 nucleotides: TGTGCCATCAGTGACGAGCGGCCGAACACCGGGGAGCTGTTTTTT. Translating it yields CAISDERPNTGELFF. V gene TRBV10-3 combines with J gene TRBJ2-2, with TRBD2 as a possible D gene (5 bases). The CDR3 has 15 amino acids. CDR1 and CDR2 (germline): ENHRY, SYGVKD. V was clipped by 3 bases and J by 0 bases, with 8 bases between them.

This chain joins TRBV27 and TRBJ1-2; D unclear. Germline assignment: CDR1 MNHEY and CDR2 SMNVEV (reference sequence). The V end lost 3 bases, the J end lost 1 base, and 6 bases lay between the germline ends. The CDR3 runs 13 residues. CDR3 in DNA: TGTGCCAGCAGTTTTTCAGATAACTATGGCTACACCTTC. Translation: CASSFSDNYGYTF.

The chain couples TRBV5-4 to TRBJ1-2; D is undetermined. Germline V gene sequence: CDR1 SGHNT, CDR2 YYREEE (reference sequence). Trimming removed 4 bases at V and 5 bases at J, with 15 bases between. This CDR3 is built from 14 residues. CDR3 DNA: TGTGCCAGCAGCGCCGGACGGGAGGTTTATGGCTACACCTTC. Amino acid sequence: CASSAGREVYGYTF.

This sequence joins TRBV13 and TRBJ2-1, with 8 positions matching TRBD1. Per germline, CDR1 PRHDT and CDR2 FYEKMQ (reference sequence). CDR3 length: 15 amino acids. With 5 bases clipped from V and 5 bases from J, the junction kept 8 bases outside the gene matches. The CDR3 nucleotides read TGTGCCAGCAGCCCCTCCGGGACAGGACACAATGAGCAGTTCTTC. It is translated as CASSPSGTGHNEQFF.

This chain uses TRBV27 with TRBJ2-7; the match to TRBD1 covers 7 bases. J gave up 3 bases and V 6 bases, and 2 bases lay outside the gene matches. This CDR3 has 12 amino acids. CDR1 and CDR2 from the germline V gene are MNHEY and SMNVEV (reference sequence). The DNA of the CDR3 is TGTGCCAGCAGCCGGACAGGCTACGAGCAGTACTTC. It encodes CASSRTGYEQYF.

The V call is TRBV7-9, the J call TRBJ2-2; 12 nucleotides agree with TRBD2. This CDR3 comprises 16 residues. Unmatched junction bases numbered 7, after V lost 3 bases and J lost 8 bases. Germline loops: CDR1 SEHNR, CDR2 FQNEAQ (reference sequence). As DNA, the CDR3 is TGTGCCAGCAGCTTCAGACTAGCGGGAGTAATAGGGGAGCTGTTTTTT. Translating gives CASSFRLAGVIGELFF.

The chain recombines TRBV4-1 with TRBJ2-7; unclear D gene. V gave up 4 bases and J gave up 2 bases, with 12 bases separating them. Germline values: CDR1 MGHRA, CDR2 YSYEKL. The CDR3 has 14 residues. The CDR3 bases are TGCGCCAGCAGCCGTACCGTCAGAACCTACGAGCAGTACTTC. Amino acids: CASSRTVRTYEQYF.

The V call is TRBV13, the J call TRBJ2-1; 11 bases map to TRBD1. CDR1 is PRHDT, CDR2 FYEKMQ, per germline (reference sequence). V was pared by 5 bases and J by 5 bases, with 5 bases of the junction left unmatched. The CDR3 has 15 residues. The CDR3 sequence is CASSRGGQGDNEQFF. CDR3 nucleotides: TGTGCCAGCAGCCGAGGGGGACAGGGGGACAATGAGCAGTTCTTC.

CDR3 region: CAISDLQGMNTEAFF. The CDR3 DNA sequence: TGTGCCATCAGTGACTTACAGGGTATGAACACTGAAGCTTTCTTT. V is TRBV10-3 and J is TRBJ1-1; possibly TRBD1 for D (6 bases). This CDR3 has 15 residues. The V gene lost 3 bases and the J gene lost 0 bases, with 11 bases spanning the gap. Germline values: CDR1 ENHRY, CDR2 SYGVKD.